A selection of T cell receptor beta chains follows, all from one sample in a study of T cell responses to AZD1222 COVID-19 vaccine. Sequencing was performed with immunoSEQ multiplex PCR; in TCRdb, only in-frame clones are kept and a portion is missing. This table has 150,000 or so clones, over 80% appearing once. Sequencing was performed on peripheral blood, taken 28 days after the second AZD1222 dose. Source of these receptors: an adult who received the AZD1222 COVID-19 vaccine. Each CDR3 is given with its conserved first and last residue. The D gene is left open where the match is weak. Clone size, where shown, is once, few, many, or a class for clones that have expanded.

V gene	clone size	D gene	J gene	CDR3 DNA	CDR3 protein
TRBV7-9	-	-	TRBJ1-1	TGTGCCAGCAGCTTAGTGGGGCCCGGCACTGAAGCTTTCTTT	CASSLVGPGTEAFF
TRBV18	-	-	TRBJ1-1	TGTGCCAGCTCCCTCGAGAGTTTGGGCACTGAAGCTTTCTTT	CASSLESLGTEAFF
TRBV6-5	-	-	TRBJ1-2	TGTGCCAGCAGCTTATCAAATGCTAACTATGGCTACACCTTC	CASSLSNANYGYTF
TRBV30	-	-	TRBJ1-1	TGTGCCTGGAAACAGGGAGGTGAAGCTTTCTTT	CAWKQGGEAFF
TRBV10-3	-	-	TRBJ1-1	TGTGCCATCAGTGAGCAACCATTCCTTAACACTGAAGCTTTCTTT	CAISEQPFLNTEAFF
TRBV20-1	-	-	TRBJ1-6	TGCAGTGCTAGTTCCCGGGACCGACTTAATTCACCCCTCCACTTT	CSASSRDRLNSPLHF
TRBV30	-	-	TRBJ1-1	TGTGCCTGGAGTGTAACCCTAGCGAGGAACACTGAAGCTTTCTTT	CAWSVTLARNTEAFF
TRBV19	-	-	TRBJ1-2	TGTGCCAGTAGTCTACAGGTCATCTATGGCTACACCTTC	CASSLQVIYGYTF
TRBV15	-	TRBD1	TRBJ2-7	TGTGCCACCAGCTTCCGGACAGGGGGCTACGAGCAGTACTTC	CATSFRTGGYEQYF
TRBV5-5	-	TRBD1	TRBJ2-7	TGTGCCAGCGGGGACAGGGGCACCTACGAGCAGTACTTC	CASGDRGTYEQYF
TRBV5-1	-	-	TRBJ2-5	TGCGCCAGCAGCTTGATAGGGTTGGGGGAGACCCAGTACTTC	CASSLIGLGETQYF
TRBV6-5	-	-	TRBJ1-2	TGTGCCAGCAACCCCTGGGAGACAGGAGGCGGCTACACCTTC	CASNPWETGGGYTF
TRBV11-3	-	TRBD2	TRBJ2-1	TGTGCCAGCACCCCGGGGGGACTAGCGTACGATGAGCAGTTCTTC	CASTPGGLAYDEQFF
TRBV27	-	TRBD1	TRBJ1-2	TGTGCCAGCAGTTTACCGCAGGGGGCGGGTGATGGCTACACCTTC	CASSLPQGAGDGYTF
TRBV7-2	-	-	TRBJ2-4	TGTGCCAGCAGCTTAGAGTGGAACATTCAGTACTTC	CASSLEWNIQYF
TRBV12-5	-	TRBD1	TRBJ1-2	TGTGCTAGTGGTTTGAGCCTCCGGGACAGGGGAGACTATGGCTACACCTTC	CASGLSLRDRGDYGYTF
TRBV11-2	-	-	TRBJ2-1	TGTGCCAGCAGCTTAGGGTACAATGAGCAGTTCTTC	CASSLGYNEQFF
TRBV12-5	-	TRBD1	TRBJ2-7	TGTGCTAGTGGTTCGGCCCCGGGACAGGGGAACGAGCAGTACTTC	CASGSAPGQGNEQYF
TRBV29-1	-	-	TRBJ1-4	TGCAGCGGGGGCGCGTCTAATGAAAAACTGTTTTTT	CSGGASNEKLFF
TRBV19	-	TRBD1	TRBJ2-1	TGTGCCAGTAGTAGGCACCGGGACAGGTCTACGAATGAGCAGTTCTTC	CASSRHRDRSTNEQFF
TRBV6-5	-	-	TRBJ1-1	TGTGCCAGCAGCAGAGAAAACACTGAAGCTTTCTTT	CASSRENTEAFF
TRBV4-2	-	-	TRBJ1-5	TGTGCCAGCAGCCACCACAGACGGCAGAATAGCAATCAGCCCCAGCATTTT	CASSHHRRQNSNQPQHF
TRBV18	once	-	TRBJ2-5	TGTGCCAGCTCACCCGCAGGAGGAGAGACCCAGTACTTC	CASSPAGGETQYF
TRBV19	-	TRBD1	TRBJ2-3	TGTGCCAGTAGTGCGGACAGGGTCACAGATACGCAGTATTTT	CASSADRVTDTQYF
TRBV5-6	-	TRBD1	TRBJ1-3	TGTGCCAGCACCTCGGACAGGGGTTACACCATATATTTT	CASTSDRGYTIYF
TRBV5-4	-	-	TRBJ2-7	TGTGCCAGCAGATTTCCGGGATCCTCCTACGAGCAGTACTTC	CASRFPGSSYEQYF
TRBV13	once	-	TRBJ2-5	TGTGCCAGCAGCTCCAGGGTCTGGGGGGCTTTGCATGAGACCCAGTACTTC	CASSSRVWGALHETQYF